Listed here are 30 T cell receptor beta chains from one sample, sequenced in a study of shared clonotypes between healthy human individuals. TCRdb's table, derived via immunoSEQ multiplex PCR, lists solely in-frame clones and lacks some. The profile shows just over 2,000,000 clones, around 95% of them singletons. The sample taken for sequencing was naive CD4+ T cells sorted from blood. As to subset: CD45RA+ positively selected. Receptors were obtained from a man aged 18 to 30 in good health.

In its sample, this clone was seen once. The chain is built from TRBV7-9 and TRBJ2-1, with 9 nucleotides matching TRBD2. From germline, CDR1 is SEHNR and CDR2 FQNEAQ (reference sequence). The CDR3 contains 16 residues. With 5 bases clipped from V and 8 bases from J, the junction kept 13 bases outside the gene matches. CDR3 sequence: CASSPAGLAMIDEQFF. CDR3 sequence (DNA): TGTGCCAGCAGCCCAGCCGGACTAGCGATGATCGATGAGCAGTTCTTC.

Only one count was recorded for this clone. The V call is TRBV5-8, the J call TRBJ2-3; TRBD1 aligns across 7 bases. V lost 0 bases, J lost 4 bases, and 11 bases stayed unmatched. This CDR3 has 17 residues. Germline CDR1 and CDR2: SGHTS and YDEGEE. CDR3 nucleotide sequence: TGTGCCAGCAGCTTGGGGAGTGGCAGGGGGTGGTCAGATACGCAGTATTTT. It codes for CASSLGSGRGWSDTQYF.

The chain uses TRBV6-6 and TRBJ1-5; D unresolved. Trimming took 7 bases from V and 0 from J, leaving 13 bases between them. CDR3 length: 15 amino acids. Germline CDR1 reads MNHNY; CDR2 reads SVGAGI (reference sequence). The CDR3 DNA sequence: TGTGCCAGCACGGGTGGCGAGAATAGCAATCAGCCCCAGCATTTT. Amino acids: CASTGGENSNQPQHF.

V gene TRBV30 combines with J gene TRBJ2-5; 8 bases align to TRBD1. The J segment lost 4 bases and the V segment lost 1 base, leaving 5 bases of the junction unmatched. Germline V gives CDR1 GTSNPN, CDR2 SVGIG (reference sequence). The CDR3 is 14 residues long. The CDR3 DNA reads as TGTGCCTGGAGTGCTACAGGGGGAAGAGAGACCCAGTACTTC. Translating it yields CAWSATGGRETQYF.

CDR3 residues: CASSHPTPASQGDEQYF. CDR3 in DNA: TGCGCCAGCAGCCACCCTACCCCCGCTTCTCAAGGCGACGAGCAGTACTTC. The rearrangement links TRBV4-1 to TRBJ2-7, with D uncertain. Germline V CDR1 and CDR2: MGHRA, YSYEKL. Trimming took off 3 bases at V and 5 bases at J, with 23 bases between the two ends. This CDR3 has 17 residues.

The chain has TRBV28 and TRBJ1-5; 11 bases align to TRBD1. CDR1 is MDHEN and CDR2 is SYDVKM in the germline V gene. This CDR3 has 16 residues. The V gene end was trimmed by 4 bases and the J gene end by 11 bases; junction bases not matched to a gene: 13. The CDR3 nucleotides are TGTGCCAGCAGTTCACAGGGGACAGGGGGTTCCAGGGCCCAGCATTTT. Translated: CASSSQGTGGSRAQHF. The complete variable domain, with remaining parts taken from reference TRBV28 and TRBJ1-5, reads DVKVTQSSRYLVKRTGEKVFLECVQDMDHENMFWYRQDPGLGLRLIYFSYDVKMKEKGDIPEGYSVSREKKERFSLILESASTNQTSMYLCASSSQGTGGSRAQHFGDGTRLSIL.

The rearrangement uses TRBV2 and TRBJ1-6, with TRBD1 as a possible D gene (6 bases). CDR3 length equals 13 residues. V was trimmed by 5 bases and J by 7 bases, leaving 9 bases between them. The germline V gene has CDR1 SNHLY and CDR2 FYNNEI. CDR3 DNA sequence: TGTGCCAGCAGTCGACAGGAAAATTCACCCCTCCACTTT. Its translation is CASSRQENSPLHF.

For this clone: This specimen includes other DNA sequences encoding the same CDR3. The genes are TRBV7-2 and TRBJ2-5; D remains unclear. The CDR3 consists of 12 residues. The germline V gene encodes CDR1 SGHTA and CDR2 FQGNSA. Trimming removed 0 bases at V and 2 bases at J, with 1 base between. CDR3: CASSLAQETQYF. Written as DNA, the CDR3 is TGTGCCAGCAGCTTAGCGCAAGAGACCCAGTACTTC.

In this sample, this clone turned up once. This rearrangement joins TRBV5-3 to TRBJ2-1; 8 bases are shared with TRBD2. TRBV5-3 belongs to the ORF category, with a function that is uncertain. The CDR3 length is 15 residues. The ends lost 1 base at V and 7 bases at J; junction bases unmatched: 7. As DNA, the CDR3 is TGTGCCAGAAGCTTGATCGGCTCGGGGGGGAATGAGCAGTTCTTC. Protein: CARSLIGSGGNEQFF.

This clone was seen a handful of times. A single base separates this from a much larger clone, so it may be a read error. This sample includes further DNA sequences coding for the same CDR3. The chain couples TRBV5-4 to TRBJ1-2, with D unclear. Germline CDR1 is SGHNT and CDR2 is YYREEE (reference sequence). The CDR3 spans 12 residues. V was trimmed by 0 bases and J by 4 bases, leaving 4 bases between them. The DNA for the CDR3 is TGTGCCAGCAGCTTGGAGGGCTATGGCTACACCTTC. It codes for CASSLEGYGYTF.

V usage is TRBV5-6 and J usage is TRBJ1-1, with D tentatively TRBD1 (6 bases). Germline V gives CDR1 SGHDT, CDR2 YYEEEE. The germline V and J ends were trimmed by 4 bases and 10 bases, with 17 bases remaining between them. The CDR3 extends over 13 amino acids. The CDR3 protein is CASSGRGLTAAFF. The CDR3 DNA follows: TGTGCCAGCAGCGGCCGGGGGCTGACGGCAGCTTTCTTT.

The rearrangement uses TRBV19 and TRBJ1-5; D unresolved. Trimming took 3 bases from V and 6 from J, leaving 9 bases between them. This CDR3 contains 13 residues. Germline values: CDR1 LNHDA, CDR2 SQIVND (reference sequence). CDR3 amino acids: CASSMSLTQPQHF. In DNA form, the CDR3 reads TGTGCCAGTAGTATGAGTCTCACTCAGCCCCAGCATTTT.

The chain carries TRBV2 and TRBJ2-5; maybe TRBD1 (5 bases). V lost 6 bases and J 2 bases, leaving 7 bases between the germline ends. This CDR3 is built from 12 residues. Germline V CDR1 and CDR2: SNHLY, FYNNEI. This CDR3 reads CASRTEQETQYF. The CDR3 region has the DNA TGTGCCAGCAGGACAGAACAAGAGACCCAGTACTTC.

This clone was observed once. The rearrangement uses TRBV11-1 and TRBJ2-5; D not certain. CDR1 is SGHAT and CDR2 is FQDESV in the germline V gene (reference sequence). This CDR3 comprises 14 residues. The V gene lost 1 base and the J gene lost 0 bases, with 6 bases spanning the gap. The CDR3 is CASSLVWDQETQYF. In nucleotides, the CDR3 is TGTGCCAGCAGCTTAGTCTGGGACCAAGAGACCCAGTACTTC.

The J gene is TRBJ2-1, the V gene TRBV18; D unclear. The CDR3 is 13 residues long. The ends were cut back, 1 base at V and 6 bases at J, with 7 bases in the middle. Germline V gene lookup returns CDR1 KGHSH and CDR2 LQKENI. CDR3 sequence reads: CASSPQGVNEQFF. DNA of the CDR3: TGTGCCAGCTCACCACAGGGTGTCAATGAGCAGTTCTTC.

The chain is built from TRBV25-1 and TRBJ1-4, with D perhaps TRBD1 (5 bases). Trimming shortened V by 5 bases and J by 0 bases, and 13 bases separated the two germline ends. Germline V gene data show CDR1 as MGHDK and CDR2 as SYGVNS. This CDR3 is built from 16 residues. The CDR3, as DNA: TGTGCCAGCAGTTTTCGAGGGGTTGCAACTAATGAAAAACTGTTTTTT. Its protein is CASSFRGVATNEKLFF.

As for this clone: The sample has other DNA sequences that encode this CDR3 too. This sequence joins TRBV5-1 and TRBJ2-7; a weak D match, TRBD2 (6 bases). This CDR3 region has 15 residues. The germline V and J ends were trimmed by 4 bases and 0 bases, with 14 bases remaining between them. From germline, CDR1 is SGHRS and CDR2 YFSETQ. For the CDR3, the DNA is TGCGCCAGCAGCCTCACTGGGGGGAGCTCCTACGAGCAGTACTTC. Translating it yields CASSLTGGSSYEQYF. The variable domain in full, completed from reference TRBV5-1 and TRBJ2-7, reads KAGVTQTPRYLIKTRGQQVTLSCSPISGHRSVSWYQQTPGQGLQFLFEYFSETQRNKGNFPGRFSGRQFSNSRSEMNVSTLELGDSALYLCASSLTGGSSYEQYFGPGTRLTVT.

This clone has only one observation. The chain couples TRBV7-2 to TRBJ2-2; D gene unclear. The CDR3 has 14 amino acids. The ends were cut back, 0 bases at V and 6 bases at J, with 8 bases in the middle. Germline V CDR1 and CDR2: SGHTA, FQGNSA. The CDR3 DNA reads TGTGCCAGCAGCTTAGCCCCCGGTGCCGGGGAGCTGTTTTTT. Its translation is CASSLAPGAGELFF.

The J gene is TRBJ1-1, the V gene TRBV11-2; D is unresolved. V lost 5 bases to trimming and J lost 0 bases, with 13 bases between them. Per germline, CDR1 SGHAT and CDR2 FQNNGV. The CDR3 consists of 15 residues. CDR3 DNA sequence: TGTGCCAGCAGCCCCCGTGAAAGCATGAACACTGAAGCTTTCTTT. Encoded protein: CASSPRESMNTEAFF.

The gene calls are TRBV11-2 and TRBJ1-6; D gene uncertain. Germline V CDR1 and CDR2: SGHAT, FQNNGV. The CDR3 has 18 residues. V dropped 5 bases and J dropped 0 bases, with 17 bases sitting between them. Written as DNA, the CDR3 is TGTGCCAGCAGCCTACGACGGAGAGAAAGCTCCTATAATTCACCCCTCCACTTT. Its translation: CASSLRRRESSYNSPLHF.

J is TRBJ1-2 and V is TRBV10-2; 9 bases are shared with TRBD1. The germline V gene encodes CDR1 WSHSY and CDR2 SAAADI. This CDR3 region has 15 residues. The V gene end was trimmed by 6 bases and the J gene end by 8 bases; junction bases not matched to a gene: 13. The CDR3 protein is CASSHGTGRERGYTF. The CDR3 coding sequence is TGCGCCAGCAGCCACGGGACAGGGAGGGAAAGGGGCTACACCTTC.

V and J are TRBV18 and TRBJ2-3; 7 bases are shared with TRBD1. This CDR3 is 15 amino acids long. With V trimmed by 3 bases and J by 4 bases, 7 bases remained unmatched. Germline CDR1 and CDR2: KGHSH and LQKENI. The CDR3 DNA sequence: TGTGCCAGCTCACCGACGACAGGGCTCGCAGATACGCAGTATTTT. It yields the protein CASSPTTGLADTQYF.

The chain employs TRBV10-1 and TRBJ2-7, with D uncertain. CDR3 length: 14 amino acids. V was trimmed by 0 bases and J by 12 bases, leaving 18 bases between them. CDR1 and CDR2 (germline): WNHNN, SYGVQD (reference sequence). CDR3: CASSESPAALFLYF. DNA for the CDR3: TGCGCCAGCAGTGAGTCGCCAGCAGCTTTGTTCCTGTACTTC.

The genes are TRBV7-9 and TRBJ2-1; D unresolved. Trimming took off 5 bases at V and 4 bases at J, with 9 bases between the two ends. Per the germline V gene, CDR1 is SEHNR and CDR2 is FQNEAQ (reference sequence). The CDR3 is 13 amino acids. The CDR3 coding sequence is TGTGCCAGCAGCCCCGACACGTACAATGAGCAGTTCTTC. Encoded protein: CASSPDTYNEQFF.

The genes are TRBV6-1 and TRBJ1-1, with D possibly matching TRBD1 (6 bases). CDR3 length: 15 residues. Trimming pared 0 bases from V and 7 bases from J, leaving 15 bases between. CDR1 is MNHNS, CDR2 SASEGT, per germline. The CDR3 DNA sequence: TGTGCCAGCAGTGAAGCGCCGGACAGTCTCTTTGAAGCTTTCTTT. Its translation: CASSEAPDSLFEAFF.

The V call is TRBV7-9, the J call TRBJ2-3; TRBD2 matches at 11 bases. CDR1 is SEHNR, CDR2 FQNEAQ, per germline (reference sequence). The CDR3 runs 15 residues. Trimming removed 5 bases from V and 4 bases from J; junction bases left unmatched: 5. CDR3 DNA: TGTGCCAGCAGCAGTAGCGGGGGGGCCCCAGATACGCAGTATTTT. It codes for CASSSSGGAPDTQYF.

The genes are TRBV28 and TRBJ2-3; D possibly corresponds to TRBD2 (7 bases). Trimming pared 8 bases from V and 5 bases from J, leaving 17 bases between. The CDR3 totals 14 residues. CDR1 and CDR2 from the germline V gene are MDHEN and SYDVKM. CDR3 in amino acids: CASGGGAKGDTQYF. DNA of the CDR3: TGTGCCAGCGGAGGGGGGGCCAAAGGAGATACGCAGTATTTT.

V and J are TRBV6-5 and TRBJ1-2, with TRBD1 identical over 9 bases. The CDR3 has 14 residues. Germline CDR1 is MNHEY and CDR2 is SVGAGI. V shed 4 bases and J 8 bases; nucleotides not matched to a gene: 8. The CDR3 here is CASSSKQGARGYTF. The CDR3 nucleotides are TGTGCCAGCAGTTCCAAACAGGGGGCTCGGGGCTACACCTTC.

The chain couples TRBV5-5 to TRBJ1-4; possible D gene TRBD1, 5 bases. The V gene lost 0 bases and the J gene lost 7 bases, with 10 bases spanning the gap. The length of the CDR3 is 14 residues. Germline V lookup: CDR1 SGHKS, CDR2 YYEKEE (reference sequence). CDR3 protein: CASSLAAGPEKLFF. The CDR3 DNA reads TGTGCCAGCAGCTTGGCCGCAGGGCCTGAAAAACTGTTTTTT.

Points on this clone: This same CDR3 is encoded by further DNA sequences in the sample. CDR3 sequence reads: CASSPSGNTIYF. DNA of the CDR3: TGTGCCAGCAGCCCGTCTGGAAACACCATATATTTT. The V gene is TRBV9, the J gene TRBJ1-3, with unresolved D. Between the trimmed V and J ends, which lost 4 bases and 1 base, there was a span of 3 bases. Germline V gene sequence: CDR1 SGDLS, CDR2 YYNGEE. This CDR3 has 12 residues.